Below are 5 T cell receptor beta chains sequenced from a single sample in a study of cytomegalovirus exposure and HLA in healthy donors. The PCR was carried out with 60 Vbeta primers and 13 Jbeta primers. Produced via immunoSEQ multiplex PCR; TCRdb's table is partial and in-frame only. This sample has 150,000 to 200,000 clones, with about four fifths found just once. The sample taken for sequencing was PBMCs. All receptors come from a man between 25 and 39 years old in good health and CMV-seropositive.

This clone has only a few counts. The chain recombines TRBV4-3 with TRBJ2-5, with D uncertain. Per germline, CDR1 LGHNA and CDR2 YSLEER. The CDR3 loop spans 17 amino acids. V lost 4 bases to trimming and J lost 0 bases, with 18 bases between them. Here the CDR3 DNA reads TGCGCCAGCAGCCGTTCATCCCGATTGGAGTACCAAGAGACCCAGTACTTC. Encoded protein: CASSRSSRLEYQETQYF.

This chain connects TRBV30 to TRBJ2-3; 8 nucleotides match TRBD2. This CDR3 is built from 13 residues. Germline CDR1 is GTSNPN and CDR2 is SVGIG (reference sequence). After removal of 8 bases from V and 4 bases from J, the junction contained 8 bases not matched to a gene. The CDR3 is CAGPGGPADTQYF. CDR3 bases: TGTGCCGGACCGGGAGGGCCCGCAGATACGCAGTATTTT.

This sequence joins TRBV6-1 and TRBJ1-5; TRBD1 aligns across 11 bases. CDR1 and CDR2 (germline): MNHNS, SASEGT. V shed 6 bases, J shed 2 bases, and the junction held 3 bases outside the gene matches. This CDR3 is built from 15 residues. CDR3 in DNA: TGTGCCAGCAGACGGACAGGGGGCGGCAATCAGCCCCAGCATTTT. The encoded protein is CASRRTGGGNQPQHF.

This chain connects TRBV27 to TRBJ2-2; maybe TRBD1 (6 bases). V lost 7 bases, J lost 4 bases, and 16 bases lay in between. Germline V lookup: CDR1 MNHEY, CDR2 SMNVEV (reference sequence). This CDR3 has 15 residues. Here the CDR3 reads CASKGQRIGTGELFF. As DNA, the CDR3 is TGTGCCAGCAAAGGACAGAGGATAGGCACCGGGGAGCTGTTTTTT.

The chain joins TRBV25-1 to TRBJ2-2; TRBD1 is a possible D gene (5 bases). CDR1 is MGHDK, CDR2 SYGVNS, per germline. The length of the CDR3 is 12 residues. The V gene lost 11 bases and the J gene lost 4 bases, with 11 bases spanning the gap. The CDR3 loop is CAYRRGTGELFF. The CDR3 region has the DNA TGTGCCTACAGGAGAGGCACCGGGGAGCTGTTTTTT.